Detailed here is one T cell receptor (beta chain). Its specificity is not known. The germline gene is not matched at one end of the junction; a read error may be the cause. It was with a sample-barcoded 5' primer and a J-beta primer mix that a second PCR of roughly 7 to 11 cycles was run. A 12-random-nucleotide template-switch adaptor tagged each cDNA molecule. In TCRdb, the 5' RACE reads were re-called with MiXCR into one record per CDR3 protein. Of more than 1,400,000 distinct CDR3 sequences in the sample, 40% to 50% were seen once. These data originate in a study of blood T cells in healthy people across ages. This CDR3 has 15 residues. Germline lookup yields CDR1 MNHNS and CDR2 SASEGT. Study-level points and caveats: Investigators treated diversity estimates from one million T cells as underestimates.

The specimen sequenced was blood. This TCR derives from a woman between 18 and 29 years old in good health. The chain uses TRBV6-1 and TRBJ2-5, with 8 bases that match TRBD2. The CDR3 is CASSQAGVGQETQYF. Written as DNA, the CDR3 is TGTGCCAGCAGTCAAGCGGGGGTGGGACAAGAGACCCAGTACTTC.